The 5 T cell receptor beta chains below come from one sample, sequenced in a study of shared clonotypes between healthy human individuals. Generated by immunoSEQ multiplex PCR, the TCRdb table keeps only in-frame clones and is missing some. The sample contains about 1,500,000 clones, roughly 96% of which appear only once. The material sequenced was naive CD4+ T cells sorted from blood. Subset reported: CD45RA+ positively selected. All receptors come from a man aged 25 to 40 in good health.

The chain carries TRBV18 and TRBJ2-5; no firm D call. V was pared by 3 bases and J by 0 bases, with 14 bases between. Germline CDR1 is KGHSH and CDR2 is LQKENI. The CDR3 spans 16 residues. CDR3 sequence: CASSPRLHENQETQYF. In DNA, the CDR3 is TGTGCCAGCTCACCCCGCCTACACGAGAACCAAGAGACCCAGTACTTC.

Points on this clone: The same CDR3 is also encoded by other DNA sequences in this sample. This rearrangement joins TRBV7-2 to TRBJ1-1; unclear D gene. The germline V gene has CDR1 SGHTA and CDR2 FQGNSA. CDR3 length: 13 residues. V dropped 1 base and J dropped 1 base, with 4 bases sitting between them. The CDR3, as DNA: TGTGCCAGCAGCTTAGAACGGAACACTGAAGCTTTCTTT. Protein product: CASSLERNTEAFF.

The chain employs TRBV28 and TRBJ2-1, with D possibly being TRBD2 (6 bases). Germline-derived CDR1 and CDR2 are MDHEN and SYDVKM. The CDR3 covers 16 residues. Deletions cut 7 bases from V and 0 bases from J, with 16 bases between. The CDR3 nucleotides are TGTGCCAGCACGGTCGGTGGAGGGAGCTCCTACAATGAGCAGTTCTTC. It specifies CASTVGGGSSYNEQFF.

The chain joins TRBV5-1 to TRBJ1-5; the D gene is possibly TRBD1 (5 bases). The V and J ends lost 4 bases and 7 bases respectively, with 12 bases between them. The CDR3 consists of 13 residues. CDR1 and CDR2 (germline): SGHRS, YFSETQ. CDR3 protein: CASSVNEGQPQHF. As DNA, the CDR3 is TGCGCCAGCAGCGTCAATGAGGGGCAGCCCCAGCATTTT.

This chain connects TRBV11-2 to TRBJ2-2, with a possible D match to TRBD1 (6 bases). CDR3 size: 17 residues. V lost 6 bases and J 0 bases, leaving 17 bases between the germline ends. Germline-derived CDR1 and CDR2 are SGHAT and FQNNGV. CDR3 region: CASSLLPGTTNTGELFF. The DNA of the CDR3 is TGTGCCAGCAGTCTTCTCCCCGGGACAACGAACACCGGGGAGCTGTTTTTT.